This note documents a single T cell receptor beta chain sequence. Its specificity is unknown. This entry belongs to a study of T cell responses to AZD1222 COVID-19 vaccine. Study outcomes and limitations: Repertoire sampling was restricted to post-peak T cell response timepoints. Among spike-specific TCRs, nearly half reportedly target unmutated variant regions. Clonal diversity may have been underestimated in mostly white British donors.

Trimming pared 4 bases from V and 2 bases from J, leaving 8 bases between. This CDR3 has 13 amino acids. Germline V CDR1 and CDR2: LNHDA, SQIVND (reference sequence). Clones were read by immunoSEQ multiplex PCR, and TCRdb kept only the in-frame ones, dropping some. The sample has 150,000 to 200,000 clones, roughly 90% seen once. Sequences were derived from peripheral blood, sampled on day 0 of AZD1222 vaccination. The rearrangement uses TRBV19 and TRBJ2-5; no clear D gene. The sequence was collected from an adult in good health. CDR3 loop: CASSRAIQETQYF. CDR3 coding DNA: TGTGCCAGTAGTAGAGCGATTCAAGAGACCCAGTACTTC.